The 30 T cell receptor beta chains listed next were all sequenced from one sample in a study of cytomegalovirus exposure and HLA in healthy donors. It was with 60 Vbeta and 13 Jbeta primers that the PCR ran. Clones were read by immunoSEQ multiplex PCR, and TCRdb kept only the in-frame ones, dropping some. The sample carries nearly 110,000 clones, approximately 79% recorded once. The sample consisted of PBMCs. These receptors were obtained from a man aged 18 to 30 in good health and CMV-seronegative.

J is TRBJ2-5 and V is TRBV5-4; D might be TRBD2 (5 bases). The length of the CDR3 is 14 residues. The germline V gene encodes CDR1 SGHNT and CDR2 YYREEE (reference sequence). Between the trimmed V and J ends, which lost 0 bases and 4 bases, there was a span of 10 bases. The CDR3 DNA reads TGTGCCAGCAGCTTGGTGGGGAGTGCAGAGACCCAGTACTTC. Translating it yields CASSLVGSAETQYF.

The chain uses TRBV6-6 and TRBJ1-2, with a tentative D call TRBD1 (5 bases). The CDR3 length is 12 residues. V dropped 6 bases and J dropped 10 bases, with 15 bases sitting between them. CDR1 and CDR2 (germline): MNHNY, SVGAGI (reference sequence). The CDR3 DNA reads as TGTGCCAGCAGCCCGGGGGTGTGGGACTACACCTTC. Residues: CASSPGVWDYTF.

The chain carries TRBV7-2 and TRBJ1-2; 9 bases are a match to TRBD1. Trimming cost V 5 bases and J 7 bases; bases outside gene matches: 11. The CDR3 covers 15 residues. CDR1 is SGHTA, CDR2 FQGNSA, per germline. The CDR3 loop reads CASSTTRDRVPGYTF. In DNA, the CDR3 is TGTGCCAGCAGCACGACCCGGGACAGGGTTCCTGGCTACACCTTC.

This clone came up a few times. The chain recombines TRBV5-6 with TRBJ2-3, with 7 nucleotides matching TRBD2. CDR3 length equals 16 residues. J was trimmed by 3 bases and V by 3 bases; bases with no gene match: 10. CDR1 SGHDT and CDR2 YYEEEE come from the germline V gene. The CDR3 sequence: CASSYQTAGLTDTQYF. The CDR3 DNA reads TGTGCCAGCAGCTACCAAACCGCGGGACTAACAGATACGCAGTATTTT.

This sequence joins TRBV7-9 and TRBJ2-1, with 12 bases identical to TRBD2. Germline CDR1 and CDR2: SEHNR and FQNEAQ (reference sequence). The ends lost 5 bases at V and 6 bases at J; junction bases unmatched: 5. The CDR3 is made up of 15 amino acids. CDR3 in DNA: TGTGCCAGCAGCCAGCTAGCGGGGGGGCCCAATGAGCAGTTCTTC. It yields the protein CASSQLAGGPNEQFF.

This clone was seen repeatedly, ten times or more. V usage is TRBV15 and J usage is TRBJ2-7, with a tentative D call TRBD2 (6 bases). Trimming shortened V by 5 bases and J by 6 bases, and 11 bases separated the two germline ends. This CDR3 contains 12 residues. Germline V CDR1 and CDR2: LNHNV, YYDKDF (reference sequence). This CDR3 reads CATSRGASEQYF. In nucleotides, the CDR3 is TGTGCCACCAGCCGCGGGGCGTCCGAGCAGTACTTC.

The chain uses TRBV5-1 and TRBJ2-3; 7 bases align to TRBD1. The CDR3 length is 16 residues. In germline, CDR1 is SGHRS, CDR2 YFSETQ. The junction had 8 bases not matched to a gene; V was cut back by 4 bases and J by 0 bases. DNA of the CDR3: TGCGCCAGCAGCGAACAGGGGAGTTGGAGCACAGATACGCAGTATTTT. Translation gives CASSEQGSWSTDTQYF.

This clone was counted once. The chain recombines TRBV27 with TRBJ2-7; a weak D match, TRBD1 (5 bases). CDR3 length equals 15 residues. The germline V and J ends were trimmed by 4 bases and 3 bases, with 16 bases remaining between them. Germline CDR1 reads MNHEY; CDR2 reads SMNVEV (reference sequence). CDR3 in amino acids: CASSSISGIGYEQYF. The CDR3 coding sequence is TGTGCCAGCAGTTCCATCTCAGGGATCGGCTACGAGCAGTACTTC.

The rearrangement joins TRBV11-2 to TRBJ2-7, with TRBD1 matching over 7 bases. With 5 bases clipped from V and 3 bases from J, the junction kept 4 bases outside the gene matches. The germline gives CDR1 SGHAT, CDR2 FQNNGV. This CDR3 contains 13 residues. The CDR3 here is CASSLHRGYEQYF. The DNA for the CDR3 is TGTGCCAGCAGCCTACACAGGGGCTACGAGCAGTACTTC.

This clone was detected many times. This rearrangement joins TRBV5-4 to TRBJ2-6; D may be TRBD1 (6 bases). Germline lookup yields CDR1 SGHNT and CDR2 YYREEE (reference sequence). Deletions cut 4 bases from V and 2 bases from J, with 13 bases between. This CDR3 comprises 16 residues. Here the CDR3 reads CASSPTGLAGANVLTF. The CDR3, as DNA: TGTGCCAGCAGCCCGACAGGCCTCGCTGGGGCCAACGTCCTGACTTTC.

This chain joins TRBV29-1 and TRBJ1-2; the match to TRBD1 covers 8 bases. The V segment lost 2 bases and the J segment 2 bases; nucleotides outside the gene matches: 1. In germline, CDR1 is SQVTM, CDR2 ANQGSEA. The CDR3 runs 13 residues. CDR3 in amino acids: CSVETGGNYGYTF. The CDR3 DNA reads TGCAGCGTTGAAACAGGGGGGAACTATGGCTACACCTTC.

In its sample, this clone was seen a few times. This sequence joins TRBV14 and TRBJ2-7; 9 nucleotides line up with TRBD2. With 0 bases clipped from V and 2 bases from J, the junction kept 8 bases outside the gene matches. Germline V gene sequence: CDR1 SGHDN, CDR2 FVKESK. CDR3 size: 17 residues. In nucleotides, the CDR3 is TGTGCCAGCAGCCAAGAACGGAGCGGGGGGCTGCCCTACGAGCAGTACTTC. Protein product: CASSQERSGGLPYEQYF.

The CDR3 sequence: CASSHERRDSPLHF. DNA of the CDR3: TGTGCCAGCAGCCACGAACGGAGGGATTCACCCCTCCACTTT. V gene TRBV11-2 combines with J gene TRBJ1-6, with D unclear. Per the germline V gene, CDR1 is SGHAT and CDR2 is FQNNGV. Trimming took 5 bases from V and 8 from J, leaving 13 bases between them. This CDR3 has 14 residues.

The V call is TRBV10-3, the J call TRBJ2-5; TRBD1 is a possible D gene (6 bases). Germline V gives CDR1 ENHRY, CDR2 SYGVKD. The CDR3 loop spans 13 amino acids. Trimming pared 5 bases from V and 5 bases from J, leaving 12 bases between. This chain's CDR3 is CAISPTGFETQYF. DNA for the CDR3: TGTGCCATCAGTCCCACAGGGTTTGAGACCCAGTACTTC.

The table lists this clone with a few counts. The chain has TRBV28 and TRBJ2-7; TRBD1 matches 8 bases. Germline V gene sequence: CDR1 MDHEN, CDR2 SYDVKM. Trimming cost V 6 bases and J 5 bases; bases outside gene matches: 6. CDR3 length: 13 residues. CDR3 sequence reads: CASSRTGSHEQYF. The DNA for the CDR3 is TGTGCCAGCAGCAGGACAGGGTCCCACGAGCAGTACTTC.

The chain joins TRBV4-2 to TRBJ2-3, with 9 bases aligning to TRBD2. V trimming: 3 bases; J trimming: 0 bases; junction bases outside the gene matches: 4. The CDR3 covers 16 residues. Germline CDR1 LGHNA, CDR2 YNFKEQ. This chain's CDR3 is CASSQLLAGSTDTQYF. The CDR3 DNA is TGTGCCAGCAGCCAGTTACTAGCGGGCAGCACAGATACGCAGTATTTT.

This chain joins TRBV7-9 and TRBJ2-7; D may be TRBD2 (6 bases). The length of the CDR3 is 15 residues. V was shortened by 1 base and J by 2 bases, with 12 bases between the two germline ends. Germline V CDR1 and CDR2: SEHNR, FQNEAQ (reference sequence). CDR3 in amino acids: CASSLGAGGPYEQYF. The CDR3 DNA follows: TGTGCCAGCAGCTTAGGGGCAGGAGGGCCCTACGAGCAGTACTTC.

The V and J genes are TRBV5-5 and TRBJ2-7, with D unclear. The CDR3 contains 11 residues. Germline CDR1 and CDR2: SGHKS and YYEKEE (reference sequence). Deletions cut 0 bases from V and 7 bases from J, with 5 bases between. The DNA of the CDR3 is TGTGCCAGCAGCTTGGTTCGGGAGCAGTACTTC. Its protein is CASSLVREQYF.

The V call is TRBV2, the J call TRBJ1-6; 8 positions match TRBD1. CDR1 is SNHLY, CDR2 FYNNEI, per germline. The CDR3 runs to 14 residues. With 6 bases clipped from V and 5 bases from J, the junction kept 3 bases outside the gene matches. For the CDR3, the DNA is TGTGCCAGCAGGCGGGGACAGGATAATTCACCCCTCCACTTT. Protein sequence: CASRRGQDNSPLHF.

V usage is TRBV13 and J usage is TRBJ2-7; D uncertain. Germline V gene lookup returns CDR1 PRHDT and CDR2 FYEKMQ (reference sequence). The CDR3 contains 11 residues. V was cut by 0 bases and J by 6 bases, with 3 bases left in between. The CDR3 here is CASSLGSEQYF. Here the CDR3 DNA reads TGTGCCAGCAGCTTAGGGAGCGAGCAGTACTTC.

The V and J genes are TRBV19 and TRBJ2-3; no clear D gene. In germline, CDR1 is LNHDA, CDR2 SQIVND (reference sequence). The CDR3 has 12 residues. The V end lost 5 bases, the J end lost 1 base, and 4 bases lay between the germline ends. CDR3 coding DNA: TGTGCCAGTAGTGTCGGCACAGATACGCAGTATTTT. It translates to CASSVGTDTQYF.

V gene TRBV19 combines with J gene TRBJ2-3, with D possibly TRBD1 on 6 matching bases. Per germline, CDR1 LNHDA and CDR2 SQIVND (reference sequence). The CDR3 consists of 13 residues. Trimming stripped 7 bases from V and 12 bases from J, with 20 bases between. This chain's CDR3 is CASTNWGRSSQYF. CDR3 DNA: TGTGCCAGTACCAACTGGGGGCGTTCTTCCCAGTATTTT.

With respect to this clone: Its ends do not fully match the called genes, so a read error is possible. The rearrangement uses TRBV15 and TRBJ1-1; D call uncertain. Germline V gene lookup returns CDR1 LNHNV and CDR2 YYDKDF (reference sequence). The CDR3 sequence is 14 residues long. CDR3 sequence: CATSRDLRNPEAFF. The CDR3 DNA sequence: TGTGCCACCAGCAGAGATCTGAGGAACCCTGAAGCTTTCTTT. Full variable domain (rest looked up from reference TRBV15 and TRBJ1-1): DAMVIQNPRYQVTQFGKPVTLSCSQTLNHNVMYWYQQKSSQAPKLLFHYYDKDFNNEADTPDNFQSRRPNTSFCFLDIRSPGLGDTAMYLCATSRDLRNPEAFFGQGTRLTVV.

The V call is TRBV14, the J call TRBJ2-1, with D unresolved. The germline CDR1 and CDR2 sequences are SGHDN and FVKESK. Between the trimmed V and J ends, which lost 2 bases and 4 bases, there was a span of 6 bases. The CDR3 length is 13 residues. In nucleotides, the CDR3 is TGTGCCAGCAGCCAAAGCATTTACAATGAGCAGTTCTTC. Translating gives CASSQSIYNEQFF.

The chain couples TRBV6-5 to TRBJ1-5; weak D call: TRBD1 (5 bases). The V gene lost 8 bases and the J gene lost 1 base, with 12 bases spanning the gap. CDR3 length: 14 residues. Looked up from germline, CDR1 is MNHEY and CDR2 is SVGAGI. The CDR3 region is CASGVRGSNQPQHF. The CDR3 coding sequence is TGTGCCAGCGGTGTAAGGGGAAGCAATCAGCCCCAGCATTTT.

This clone was seen only a few times. The rearrangement joins TRBV6-6 to TRBJ1-4; TRBD1 aligns across 10 bases. The CDR3 consists of 15 residues. The ends lost 5 bases at V and 6 bases at J; junction bases unmatched: 6. Germline CDR1 reads MNHNY; CDR2 reads SVGAGI (reference sequence). The CDR3, as DNA: TGTGCCAGCAGTGACCAGGGACAGGGGTATGAAAAACTGTTTTTT. This sequence encodes CASSDQGQGYEKLFF.

The chain employs TRBV7-2 and TRBJ2-1; 9 positions agree with TRBD2. CDR3 length equals 15 residues. Germline loops: CDR1 SGHTA, CDR2 FQGNSA. Losses at the gene ends were 3 bases for V and 6 bases for J; bases not matched to a gene: 6. The CDR3 bases are TGTGCCAGCAGCTTCCCGGGTAGCGGGGGCAATGAGCAGTTCTTC. Protein: CASSFPGSGGNEQFF.

The rearrangement links TRBV6-6 to TRBJ2-3; 7 bases map to TRBD2. Per the germline V gene, CDR1 is MNHNY and CDR2 is SVGAGI (reference sequence). The CDR3 is made up of 13 amino acids. V lost 4 bases to trimming and J lost 8 bases; unmatched junction nucleotides: 6. The CDR3 sequence is CASSSETSITQYF. As DNA, the CDR3 is TGTGCCAGCAGTTCCGAGACTAGCATTACGCAGTATTTT.

The V call is TRBV25-1, the J call TRBJ2-7, with 8 nucleotides matching TRBD1. CDR3 size: 14 residues. The J segment lost 4 bases and the V segment lost 8 bases, leaving 10 bases of the junction unmatched. Per the germline V gene, CDR1 is MGHDK and CDR2 is SYGVNS. The CDR3 sequence: CASRSPGGGYEQYF. In DNA form, the CDR3 reads TGTGCCAGCCGATCTCCAGGGGGCGGGTACGAGCAGTACTTC.

This clone was counted a few times. The chain recombines TRBV6-1 with TRBJ1-1, with a possible D match to TRBD1 (6 bases). This CDR3 spans 13 amino acids. Looked up from germline, CDR1 is MNHNS and CDR2 is SASEGT. Trimming removed 5 bases at V and 4 bases at J, with 11 bases between. The DNA of the CDR3 is TGTGCCAGCAGTCGAACAGGGCCCACTGAAGCTTTCTTT. As protein: CASSRTGPTEAFF.